A selection of T cell receptor beta chains follows, all from one sample in a study of T cells after yellow fever vaccination. TCRdb re-called the 5' RACE reads with MiXCR, one entry per CDR3 protein. The top ten hold under 2.5% of the sample, which has tens of thousands of distinct CDR3 sequences, under 6.5% seen once. Sample: CD4+ T cells sorted from PBMCs, taken approximately 16 days after the first yellow fever vaccination. The receptor source for this set is a man aged 18 to 35 who received the YFV17D yellow fever vaccine. Each CDR3 is given with its conserved first and last residue. A D gene is named only where the DNA matches it firmly. Where a row states a size, it is once, few, many or the class of an expanded clone; other rows omit it.

>-|-|TRBV7-8|TRBJ2-2
TGTGCCAGCAGCACTCGACAGAGGTACACCGGGGAGCTGTTTTTT
CASSTRQRYTGELFF
>many|-|TRBV15|TRBJ1-1
TGTGCCACCAGCAAAAACACTGAAGCTTTCTTT
CATSKNTEAFF
>many|-|TRBV6-2/TRBV6-3|TRBJ1-5
TGTGCCAGCAGTTACGTTGGTCGGGATCAGCCCCAGCATTTT
CASSYVGRDQPQHF
>many|TRBD2|TRBV5-1|TRBJ2-3
TGCGCCAGCAGCTTGGTGGGTCTAGCGGGCACAGATACGCAGTATTTT
CASSLVGLAGTDTQYF
>many|-|TRBV4-3|TRBJ2-5
TGCGCCAGCAGCCAAGACCTCTACCAAGAGACCCAGTACTTC
CASSQDLYQETQYF
>many|-|TRBV5-1|TRBJ2-1
TGCGCCAGCAGCTTGGGGGCTAGCTCCTACAATGAGCAGTTCTTC
CASSLGASSYNEQFF
>many|-|TRBV6-6|TRBJ2-1
TGTGCCAGCAGTTACTCTCCGACATACGAGCAGTTCTTC
CASSYSPTYEQFF
>many|TRBD1|TRBV2|TRBJ2-2
TGTGCCAGCAGTGAAAACAGGGGCGGATACGGGGAGCTGTTTTTT
CASSENRGGYGELFF
>many|-|TRBV2|TRBJ2-2
TGTGCCAGCAGTGTTTACGAAGGGCTGTTTTTT
CASSVYEGLFF
>many|TRBD1|TRBV6-5|TRBJ2-2
TGTGCCAGCAGTTACCGGGGGACAGGGGGCGGGGAGCTGTTTTTT
CASSYRGTGGGELFF
>many|-|TRBV4-2|TRBJ1-4
TGTGCCAGCAGCCTCGAGTCGGACAGCGAAAAACTGTTTTTT
CASSLESDSEKLFF
>many|-|TRBV7-3|TRBJ2-1
TGTGCCAGCAGCTTAGACAGTGGGCCCTACAATGAGCAGTTCTTC
CASSLDSGPYNEQFF
>many|TRBD1|TRBV20-1|TRBJ1-6
TGCAGTGCTACCTTAGGGGGCGCGGGTAATTCACCCCTCCACTTT
CSATLGGAGNSPLHF
>few|TRBD2|TRBV4-2|TRBJ2-1
TGTGCCAGCAGCGAAGGACTAGCGGGGGGGAGCACCATATCCTACAATGAGCAGTTCTTC
CASSEGLAGGSTISYNEQFF
>many|-|TRBV5-4|TRBJ2-1
TGTGCCAGCAGCGCCCCACTAGCCAATGAGCAGTTCTTC
CASSAPLANEQFF
>many|TRBD1|TRBV6-1|TRBJ1-2
TGTGCCAGCAGTGCTGACAGGGTGGGAGGCTACACCTTC
CASSADRVGGYTF
>many|-|TRBV28|TRBJ2-2
TGTGCCAGCAGTTTACGGGACGCGAGCACCGGGGAGCTGTTTTTT
CASSLRDASTGELFF
>many|-|TRBV7-9|TRBJ2-5
TGTGCCAGCAGCCCCGGTCGTCAAGAGACCCAGTACTTC
CASSPGRQETQYF
>many|-|TRBV7-2|TRBJ2-2
TGTGCCAGCAGGTGGGAGTCGAACACCGGGGAGCTGTTTTTT
CASRWESNTGELFF
>many|-|TRBV18|TRBJ2-1
TGTGCCAGCTCACCACCAGCAAGGTACAATGAGCAGTTCTTC
CASSPPARYNEQFF
>many|-|TRBV7-2|TRBJ2-6
TGTGCCAGCAGCCCAGGGACCGCCTCTGGGGCCAACGTCCTGACTTTC
CASSPGTASGANVLTF
>many|-|TRBV4-2|TRBJ2-7
TGTGCCAGCAGCCAGGCAGGCTCCCTGATTAGCGAGCAGTACTTC
CASSQAGSLISEQYF
>many|TRBD1|TRBV20-1|TRBJ1-2
TGCAGTGCATCGACAGGGGGCTATGGCTACACCTTC
CSASTGGYGYTF
>many|TRBD2|TRBV6-2/TRBV6-3|TRBJ2-5
TGTGCCAGCAGTCGCCGCACTAGCGGGGGAAACCAAGAGACCCAGTACTTC
CASSRRTSGGNQETQYF
>many|-|TRBV7-2|TRBJ1-1
TGTGCCAGCAGCCGGGGGACACCCTTAGTGGGGGCTGAAGCTTTCTTT
CASSRGTPLVGAEAFF
>many|TRBD2|TRBV6-5|TRBJ2-1
TGTGCCAGCAGTTACGATCCCGGGACTAGCGGGGGTGCTAAGCAGTTCTTC
CASSYDPGTSGGAKQFF
>many|-|TRBV7-9|TRBJ2-6
TGTGCCAGCAGCAAACAGGGCGGGGGGGCCAACGTCCTGACTTTC
CASSKQGGGANVLTF
>many|TRBD2|TRBV20-1|TRBJ2-1
TGCAGTGCCTCGACTAGCGGGCCCTACAATGAGCAGTTCTTC
CSASTSGPYNEQFF
>many|-|TRBV19|TRBJ2-6
TGTGCCAGTAGTATAGTGACATCTGGGGCCAACGTCCTGACTTTC
CASSIVTSGANVLTF
>many|-|TRBV12-3/TRBV12-4|TRBJ1-5
TGTGCCAGCAGTTTTTCAGGGAGCAATCAGCCCCAGCATTTT
CASSFSGSNQPQHF
>many|-|TRBV6-2/TRBV6-3|TRBJ1-1
TGTGCCAGCAGTTACTCGCAGGGGCCGCTTCTCAACACTGAAGCTTTCTTT
CASSYSQGPLLNTEAFF
>many|TRBD2|TRBV7-9|TRBJ2-7
TGTGCCAGCAGCTTCCGGGGGGTCTACGAGCAGTACTTC
CASSFRGVYEQYF
>many|-|TRBV12-3/TRBV12-4|TRBJ1-1
TGTGCCAGCAGTTTAGTGGAATACTGGGGCGTGAACACTGAAGCTTTCTTT
CASSLVEYWGVNTEAFF
>many|-|TRBV15|TRBJ2-1
TGTGCCACCAGCAGACCCGCCGGCGCCCGCTCCTACAATGAGCAGTTCTTC
CATSRPAGARSYNEQFF
>many|-|TRBV6-5|TRBJ2-5
TGTGCCAGCAGTAGCCCCGGCGCTCCACAAGAGACCCAGTACTTC
CASSSPGAPQETQYF
>many|TRBD1|TRBV12-3/TRBV12-4|TRBJ1-1
TGTGCCAGCACTTTGGGGGACAGGGGCACTGAAGCTTTCTTT
CASTLGDRGTEAFF
>many|TRBD1|TRBV5-6|TRBJ1-6
TGTGCCAGCAGCCGGTACGGGACAGGCGAATCACCCCTCCACTTT
CASSRYGTGESPLHF
>many|-|TRBV6-2/TRBV6-3|TRBJ1-5
TGTGCCAGCAGCCCCCCGGCAGGGCTGGTTGAGCAGCCCCAGCATTTT
CASSPPAGLVEQPQHF
>many|TRBD1|TRBV6-5|TRBJ2-5
TGTGCCAGCAGTTACTCAGTTGGACAGGGGGAGACCCAGTACTTC
CASSYSVGQGETQYF
>many|-|TRBV18|TRBJ2-5
TGTGCCAGCTCACCAGCCCTGTACGAGACCCAGTACTTC
CASSPALYETQYF
>many|TRBD2|TRBV20-1|TRBJ2-2
TGCAGTGCTAGAGGTTCTAGCGGGGTGGTTGGCGGGGAGCTGTTTTTT
CSARGSSGVVGGELFF
>many|-|TRBV5-1|TRBJ2-3
TGCGCCAGCAGCTTGGCTACTAGCACAGATACGCAGTATTTT
CASSLATSTDTQYF
>many|-|TRBV12-3/TRBV12-4|TRBJ2-7
TGTGCCAGCAGTTATGAAGCACGCCACGAGCAGTACTTC
CASSYEARHEQYF
>many|-|TRBV7-2|TRBJ2-7
TGTGCCAGCAGCTTAGCGCTAAACCCCCGGACCACCTACGAGCAGTACTTC
CASSLALNPRTTYEQYF
>many|-|TRBV20-1|TRBJ1-5
TGCAGTGCTAGAAAAAGGCTACAGGGCGATCAGCCCCAGCATTTT
CSARKRLQGDQPQHF
>many|TRBD2|TRBV12-3/TRBV12-4|TRBJ2-2
TGTGCCAGCAGTTTTGGGCAGGGAGGGCCCGGGGAGCTGTTTTTT
CASSFGQGGPGELFF
>many|-|TRBV5-5|TRBJ1-5
TGTGCCAGCAGCTTGGGCCAGCGTTTACTCTTTAGCAATCAGCCCCAGCATTTT
CASSLGQRLLFSNQPQHF
>many|-|TRBV20-1|TRBJ2-7
TGCAGTGCTAGGGCAGTTAGCTCCTACGAGCAGTACTTC
CSARAVSSYEQYF